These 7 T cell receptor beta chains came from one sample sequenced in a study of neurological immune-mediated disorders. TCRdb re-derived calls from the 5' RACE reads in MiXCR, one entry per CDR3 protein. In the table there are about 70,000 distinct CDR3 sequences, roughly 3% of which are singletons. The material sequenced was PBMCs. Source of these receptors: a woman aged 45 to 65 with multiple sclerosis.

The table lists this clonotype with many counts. As DNA, the CDR3 is TGTGCCAGCAGCGTAGGGGCCAAGGGCTACGAGCAGTACTTC. Protein sequence: CASSVGAKGYEQYF. The chain is built from TRBV9 and TRBJ2-7; no firm D call. This CDR3 comprises 14 residues. V lost 0 bases and J 3 bases, leaving 10 bases between the germline ends. The germline CDR1 and CDR2 sequences are SGDLS and YYNGEE.

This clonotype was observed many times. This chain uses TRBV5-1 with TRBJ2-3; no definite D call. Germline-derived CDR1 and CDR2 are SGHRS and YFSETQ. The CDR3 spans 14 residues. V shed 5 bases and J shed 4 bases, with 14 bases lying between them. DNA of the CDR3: TGCGCCAGCAGTGGGGTACCTCGCGCAGATACGCAGTATTTT. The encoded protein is CASSGVPRADTQYF.

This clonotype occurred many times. The chain's CDR3 is CASSPLAGGQFGSTDTQYF. CDR3 bases: TGCGCCAGCAGCCCCCTAGCGGGGGGACAGTTCGGGAGCACAGATACGCAGTATTTT. This chain links TRBV4-3 with TRBJ2-3, with TRBD2 identical over 11 bases. The ends lost 4 bases at V and 0 bases at J; junction bases unmatched: 12. This CDR3 has 19 residues. Germline V lookup: CDR1 LGHNA, CDR2 YSLEER.

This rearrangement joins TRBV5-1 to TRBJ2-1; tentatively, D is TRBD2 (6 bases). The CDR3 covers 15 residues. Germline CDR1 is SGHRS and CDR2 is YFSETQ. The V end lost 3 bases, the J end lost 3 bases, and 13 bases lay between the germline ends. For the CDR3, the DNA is TGCGCCAGCAGCTCCAACGGGGGAAACTACAATGAGCAGTTCTTC. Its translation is CASSSNGGNYNEQFF.

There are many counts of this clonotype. CDR3: CASIGGGNTEAFF. The CDR3 bases are TGTGCCAGCATCGGGGGCGGGAACACTGAAGCTTTCTTT. The rearrangement links TRBV6-5 to TRBJ1-1; TRBD1 might be the D (6 bases). The CDR3 runs to 13 residues. Germline CDR1 reads MNHEY; CDR2 reads SVGAGI. Trimming took off 7 bases at V and 1 base at J, with 10 bases between the two ends.

CDR3 sequence reads: CASINGASGELFF. The CDR3 DNA sequence: TGTGCCAGCATTAACGGTGCGAGCGGGGAGCTGTTTTTT. The chain joins TRBV6-1 to TRBJ2-2, with D unresolved. This CDR3 comprises 13 residues. CDR1 and CDR2 (germline): MNHNS, SASEGT. V was pared by 7 bases and J by 7 bases, with 13 bases between.

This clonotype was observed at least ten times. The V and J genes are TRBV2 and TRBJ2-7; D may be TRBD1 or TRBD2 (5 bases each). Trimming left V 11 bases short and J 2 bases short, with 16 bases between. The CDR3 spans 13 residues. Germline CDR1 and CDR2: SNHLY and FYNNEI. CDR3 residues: CAGTLDWAYEQYV. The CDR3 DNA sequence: TGTGCCGGGACCTTGGACTGGGCCTACGAGCAGTACGTC.